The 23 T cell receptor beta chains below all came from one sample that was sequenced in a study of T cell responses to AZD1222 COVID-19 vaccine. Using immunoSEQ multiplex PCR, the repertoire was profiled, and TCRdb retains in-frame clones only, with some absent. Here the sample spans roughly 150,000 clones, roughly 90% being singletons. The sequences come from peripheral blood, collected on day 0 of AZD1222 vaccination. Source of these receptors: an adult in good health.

The CDR3 loop is CASGTRNNEQFF. The CDR3 nucleotides are TGTGCCAGCGGAACTAGAAACAATGAGCAGTTCTTC. The rearrangement uses TRBV12-3 or TRBV12-4 and TRBJ2-1; D might be TRBD2 (5 bases). This CDR3 is 12 amino acids long. V was pared by 8 bases and J by 5 bases, with 10 bases between.

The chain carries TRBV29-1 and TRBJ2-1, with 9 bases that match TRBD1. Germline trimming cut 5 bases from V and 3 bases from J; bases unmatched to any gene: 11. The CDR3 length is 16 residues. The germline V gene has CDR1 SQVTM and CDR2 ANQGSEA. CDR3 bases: TGCAGCGTTTACCCGGGACAGGGCCACGACTACAATGAGCAGTTCTTC. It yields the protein CSVYPGQGHDYNEQFF.

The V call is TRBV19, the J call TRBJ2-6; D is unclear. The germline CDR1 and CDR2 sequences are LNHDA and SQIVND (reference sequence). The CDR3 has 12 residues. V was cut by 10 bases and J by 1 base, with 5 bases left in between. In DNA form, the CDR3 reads TGTGCCACCAGTTCTGGGGCCAACGTCCTGACTTTC. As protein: CATSSGANVLTF.

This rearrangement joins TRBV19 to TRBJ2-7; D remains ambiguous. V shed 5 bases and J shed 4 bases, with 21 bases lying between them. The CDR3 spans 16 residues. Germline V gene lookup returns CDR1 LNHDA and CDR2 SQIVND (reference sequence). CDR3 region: CASSPLSSPRVYEQYF. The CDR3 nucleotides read TGTGCCAGTAGTCCCCTGTCCAGCCCCCGCGTGTACGAGCAGTACTTC.

The CDR3 DNA sequence: TGTGCCAGCAGCTTGGAGGGTCCGCGAGGCTACACCTTC. Protein sequence: CASSLEGPRGYTF. This rearrangement joins TRBV5-6 to TRBJ1-2, with D unresolved. This CDR3 spans 13 amino acids. In germline, CDR1 is SGHDT, CDR2 YYEEEE. The V end was cut by 0 bases, the J end by 8 bases, with 11 bases between.

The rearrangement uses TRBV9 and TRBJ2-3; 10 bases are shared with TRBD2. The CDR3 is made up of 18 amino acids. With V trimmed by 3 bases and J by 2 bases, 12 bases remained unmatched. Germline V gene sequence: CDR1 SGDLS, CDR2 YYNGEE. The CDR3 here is CASSALRASGGATDTQYF. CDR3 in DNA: TGTGCCAGCAGCGCCCTAAGGGCTAGCGGGGGAGCCACAGATACGCAGTATTTT.

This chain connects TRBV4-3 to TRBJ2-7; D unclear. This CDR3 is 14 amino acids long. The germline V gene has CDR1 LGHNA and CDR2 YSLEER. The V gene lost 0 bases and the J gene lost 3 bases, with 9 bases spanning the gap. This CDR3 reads CASSQETVIYEQYF. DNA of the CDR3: TGCGCCAGCAGCCAAGAAACAGTGATCTACGAGCAGTACTTC.

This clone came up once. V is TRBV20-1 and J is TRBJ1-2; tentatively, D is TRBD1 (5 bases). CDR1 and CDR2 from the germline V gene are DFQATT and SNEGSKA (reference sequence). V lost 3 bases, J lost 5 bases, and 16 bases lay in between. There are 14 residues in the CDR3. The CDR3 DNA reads TGCAGTGCTAGTCGCCAGGGAAGGGAGTATGGCTACACCTTC. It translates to CSASRQGREYGYTF.

The CDR3 bases are TGTGCCAGCAGCTTCAGCGAAGAAGTTTATGGCTACACCTTC. It specifies CASSFSEEVYGYTF. V gene TRBV7-2 combines with J gene TRBJ1-2; D ambiguous. Germline-derived CDR1 and CDR2 are SGHTA and FQGNSA. V lost 3 bases and J lost 5, with 13 bases in between. The length of the CDR3 is 14 residues.

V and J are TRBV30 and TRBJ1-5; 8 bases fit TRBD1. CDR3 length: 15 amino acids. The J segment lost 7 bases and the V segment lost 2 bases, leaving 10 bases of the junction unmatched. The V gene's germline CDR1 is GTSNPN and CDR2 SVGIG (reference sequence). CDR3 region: CAWSTPGGETQPQHF. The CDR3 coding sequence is TGTGCCTGGAGTACGCCAGGGGGCGAAACACAGCCCCAGCATTTT.

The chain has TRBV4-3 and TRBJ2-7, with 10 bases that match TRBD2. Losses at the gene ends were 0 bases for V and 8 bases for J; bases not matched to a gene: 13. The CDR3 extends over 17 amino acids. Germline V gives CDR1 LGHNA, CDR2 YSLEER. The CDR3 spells CASSQDWTSGALPQQYF. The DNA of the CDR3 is TGCGCCAGCAGCCAAGATTGGACTAGCGGCGCCCTGCCCCAGCAGTACTTC.

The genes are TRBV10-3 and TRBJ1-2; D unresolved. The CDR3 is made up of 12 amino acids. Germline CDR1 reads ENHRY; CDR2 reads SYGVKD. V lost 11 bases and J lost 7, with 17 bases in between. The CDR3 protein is CAAETLGSGYTF. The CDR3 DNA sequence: TGTGCCGCCGAAACCCTGGGTAGTGGCTACACCTTC.

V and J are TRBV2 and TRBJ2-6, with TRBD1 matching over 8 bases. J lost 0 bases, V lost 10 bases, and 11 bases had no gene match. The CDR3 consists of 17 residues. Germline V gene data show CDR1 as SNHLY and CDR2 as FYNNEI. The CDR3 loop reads CATSVRTGTSGANVLTF. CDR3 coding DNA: TGTGCCACCTCAGTCCGGACAGGGACCTCTGGGGCCAACGTCCTGACTTTC.

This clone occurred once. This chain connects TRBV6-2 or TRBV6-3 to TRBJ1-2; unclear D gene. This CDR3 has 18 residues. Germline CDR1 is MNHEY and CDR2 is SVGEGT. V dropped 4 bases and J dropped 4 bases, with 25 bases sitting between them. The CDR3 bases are TGTGCCAGCAGTTCACACCTGTCGAGCAGAAGCCGTCCCTATGGCTACACCTTC. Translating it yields CASSSHLSSRSRPYGYTF.

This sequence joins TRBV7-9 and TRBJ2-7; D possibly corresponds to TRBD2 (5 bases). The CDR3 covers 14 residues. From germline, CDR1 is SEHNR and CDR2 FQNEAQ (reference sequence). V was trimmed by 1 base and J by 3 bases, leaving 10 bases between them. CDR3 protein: CASSLVGVNYEQYF. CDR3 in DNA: TGTGCCAGCAGCTTAGTCGGGGTTAACTACGAGCAGTACTTC.

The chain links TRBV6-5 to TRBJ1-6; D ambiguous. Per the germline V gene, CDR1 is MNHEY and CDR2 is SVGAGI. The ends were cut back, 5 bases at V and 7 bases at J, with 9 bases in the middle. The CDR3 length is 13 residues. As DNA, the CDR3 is TGTGCCAGCAGTACGAATGGGAATTCACCCCTCCACTTT. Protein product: CASSTNGNSPLHF.

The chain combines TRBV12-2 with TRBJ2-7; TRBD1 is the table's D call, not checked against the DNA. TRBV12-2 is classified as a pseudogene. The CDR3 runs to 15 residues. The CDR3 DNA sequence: TGTGCAAGTCGCTTAGGACTCGGGGCAGGGGGCAAGCAGTACTTC. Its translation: CASRLGLGAGGKQYF.

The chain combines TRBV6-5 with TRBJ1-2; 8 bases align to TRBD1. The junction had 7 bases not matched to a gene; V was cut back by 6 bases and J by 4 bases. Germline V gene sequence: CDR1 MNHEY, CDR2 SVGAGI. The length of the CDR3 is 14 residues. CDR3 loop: CASRRDRRGYGYTF. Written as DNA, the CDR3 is TGTGCCAGCAGACGGGACAGGCGAGGCTATGGCTACACCTTC.

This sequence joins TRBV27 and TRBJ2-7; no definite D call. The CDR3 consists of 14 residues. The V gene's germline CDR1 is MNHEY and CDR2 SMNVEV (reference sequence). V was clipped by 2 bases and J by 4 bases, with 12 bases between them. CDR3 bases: TGTGCCAGCAGTTTACGCCAAGATTCTTACGAGCAGTACTTC. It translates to CASSLRQDSYEQYF.

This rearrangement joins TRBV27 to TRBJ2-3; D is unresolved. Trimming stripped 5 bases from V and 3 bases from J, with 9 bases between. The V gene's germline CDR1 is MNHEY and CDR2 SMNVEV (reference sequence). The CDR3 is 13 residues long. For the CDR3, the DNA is TGTGCCAGCAGTGAAACAGCGACAGATACGCAGTATTTT. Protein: CASSETATDTQYF.

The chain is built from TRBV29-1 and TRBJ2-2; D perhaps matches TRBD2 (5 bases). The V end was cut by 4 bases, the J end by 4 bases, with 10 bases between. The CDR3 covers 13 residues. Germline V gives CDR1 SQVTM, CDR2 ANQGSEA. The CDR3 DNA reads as TGCAGCGTTGGGGGTGGGAGCACCGGGGAGCTGTTTTTT. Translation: CSVGGGSTGELFF.

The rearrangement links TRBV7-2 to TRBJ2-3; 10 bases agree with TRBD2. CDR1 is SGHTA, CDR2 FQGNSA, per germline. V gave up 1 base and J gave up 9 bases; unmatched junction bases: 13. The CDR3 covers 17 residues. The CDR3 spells CASSLDPSGGVLDTQYF. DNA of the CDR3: TGTGCCAGCAGCTTAGACCCCAGCGGGGGGGTGCTAGACACGCAGTATTTT.

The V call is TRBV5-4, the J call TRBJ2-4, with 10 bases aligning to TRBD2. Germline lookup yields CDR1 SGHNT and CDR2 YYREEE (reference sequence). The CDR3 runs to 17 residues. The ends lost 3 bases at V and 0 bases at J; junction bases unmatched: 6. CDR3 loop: CASSSGLAAIAKNIQYF. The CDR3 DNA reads TGTGCCAGCAGCTCCGGACTAGCGGCCATAGCCAAAAACATTCAGTACTTC.